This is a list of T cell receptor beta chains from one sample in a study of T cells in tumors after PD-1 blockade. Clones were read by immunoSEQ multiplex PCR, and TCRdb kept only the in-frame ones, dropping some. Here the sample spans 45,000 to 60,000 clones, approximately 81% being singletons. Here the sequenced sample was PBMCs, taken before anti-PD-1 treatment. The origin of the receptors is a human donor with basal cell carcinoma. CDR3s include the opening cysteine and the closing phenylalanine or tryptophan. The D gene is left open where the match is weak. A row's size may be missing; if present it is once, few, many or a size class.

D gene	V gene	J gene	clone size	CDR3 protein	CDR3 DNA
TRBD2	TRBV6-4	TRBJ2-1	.	CASSKLAGPYNEQFF	TGTGCCAGCAGTAAACTAGCGGGGCCCTACAATGAGCAGTTCTTC
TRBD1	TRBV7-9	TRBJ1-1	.	CASSLVGGGTATEAFF	TGTGCCAGCAGCTTAGTCGGGGGCGGGACAGCGACTGAAGCTTTCTTT
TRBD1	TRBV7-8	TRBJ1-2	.	CASSLGDRAVYGYTF	TGTGCCAGCAGCTTAGGGGACAGGGCGGTCTATGGCTACACCTTC
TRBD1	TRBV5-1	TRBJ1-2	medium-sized	CASAPRQGGLNYGYTF	TGCGCCAGCGCCCCTCGACAGGGGGGTCTTAACTATGGCTACACCTTC
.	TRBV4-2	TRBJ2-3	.	CASSQDPTLGVADTQYF	TGTGCCAGCAGCCAAGATCCCACCTTAGGGGTCGCAGATACGCAGTATTTT
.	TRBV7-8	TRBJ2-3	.	CASSLAFLDTQYF	TGTGCCAGCAGCTTAGCGTTTTTGGATACGCAGTATTTT
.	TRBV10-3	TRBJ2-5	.	CAIADWQETQYF	TGTGCCATCGCGGACTGGCAAGAGACCCAGTACTTC
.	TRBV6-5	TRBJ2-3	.	CASSRTGTDTQYF	TGTGCCAGCAGCCGGACAGGCACAGATACGCAGTATTTT
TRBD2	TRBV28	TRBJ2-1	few	CASSWVRRGGSNEQFF	TGTGCCAGCAGTTGGGTCCGGCGGGGGGGCTCGAATGAGCAGTTCTTC
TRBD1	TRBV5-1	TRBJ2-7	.	CASSPGTAAYFAQYF	TGCGCCAGCAGCCCGGGGACAGCAGCCTACTTCGCGCAGTACTTC
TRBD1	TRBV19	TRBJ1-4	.	CASSPYRGRDEKLFF	TGTGCCAGTAGCCCGTACAGGGGGCGGGATGAAAAACTGTTTTTT
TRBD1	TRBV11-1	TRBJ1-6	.	CASSLNRGGGDSPLHF	TGTGCCAGCAGCCTGAACAGGGGAGGAGGTGATTCACCCCTCCACTTT
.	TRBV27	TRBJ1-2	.	CASRNRFLGYTF	TGTGCCAGCAGAAACAGATTCCTTGGCTACACCTTC
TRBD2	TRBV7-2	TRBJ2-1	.	CASSSSGASSYNEQFF	TGTGCCAGCAGCTCTAGCGGGGCAAGCTCCTACAATGAGCAGTTCTTC
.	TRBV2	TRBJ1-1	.	CASTADGNTEAFF	TGTGCCAGCACCGCGGACGGGAACACTGAAGCTTTCTTT
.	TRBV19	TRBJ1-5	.	CASTLDSSNQPQHF	TGTGCCAGTACTCTGGACAGTAGCAATCAGCCCCAGCATTTT
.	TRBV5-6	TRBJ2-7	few	CASSPRGYEQYF	TGTGCCAGCAGCCCCAGGGGTTACGAGCAGTACTTC
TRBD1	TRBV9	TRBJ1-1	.	CASSAETGGMNTEAFF	TGTGCCAGCAGCGCAGAGACAGGGGGGATGAACACTGAAGCTTTCTTT
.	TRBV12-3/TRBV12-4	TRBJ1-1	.	CASRPRLNTEAFF	TGTGCCAGCAGGCCACGTTTGAACACTGAAGCTTTCTTT
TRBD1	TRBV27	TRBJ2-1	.	CASSQYRGAGVHNEQFF	TGTGCCAGCAGTCAGTACAGGGGCGCAGGGGTTCACAATGAGCAGTTCTTC
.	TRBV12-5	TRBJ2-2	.	CASGNRGTNTGELFF	TGTGCTAGTGGTAATCGGGGAACGAACACCGGGGAGCTGTTTTTT
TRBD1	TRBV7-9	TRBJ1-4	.	CASSLSGTGVEKLFF	TGTGCCAGCAGTCTATCCGGGACAGGGGTTGAAAAACTGTTTTTT
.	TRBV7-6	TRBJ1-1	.	CASSPRGGEAFF	TGTGCCAGCAGCCCCCGCGGGGGTGAAGCTTTCTTT
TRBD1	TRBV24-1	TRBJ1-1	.	CATSTGTGGWDTEAFF	TGTGCCACCAGCACCGGGACAGGGGGCTGGGACACTGAAGCTTTCTTT
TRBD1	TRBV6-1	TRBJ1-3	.	CASSEVQGAGNTIYF	TGTGCCAGCAGTGAAGTACAGGGGGCTGGAAACACCATATATTTT
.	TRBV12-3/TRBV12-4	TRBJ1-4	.	CASSVQVNEKLFF	TGTGCCAGCAGTGTACAGGTTAATGAAAAACTGTTTTTT
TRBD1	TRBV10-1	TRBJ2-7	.	CASSQDRGDEQYF	TGCGCCAGCAGCCAGGACAGGGGGGACGAGCAGTACTTC
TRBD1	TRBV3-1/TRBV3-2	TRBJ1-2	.	CASSLVGQGILGYTF	TGTGCCAGCAGCCTCGTGGGACAGGGGATTTTGGGCTACACCTTC
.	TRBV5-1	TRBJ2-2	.	CASSPEGSTGELFF	TGCGCCAGCAGCCCGGAGGGGTCCACCGGGGAGCTGTTTTTT
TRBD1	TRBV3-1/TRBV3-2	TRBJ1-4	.	CASSSRTGVSEKLFF	TGTGCCAGCAGCTCAAGGACAGGAGTCTCAGAAAAACTGTTTTTT
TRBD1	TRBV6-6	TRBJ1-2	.	CASSPTGTGYGYTF	TGTGCCAGCAGTCCTACCGGGACAGGCTATGGCTACACCTTC
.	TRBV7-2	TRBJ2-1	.	CASSLTRPYNEQFF	TGTGCCAGCAGCTTAACTCGGCCGTACAATGAGCAGTTCTTC
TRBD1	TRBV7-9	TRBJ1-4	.	CASSSGTGDEKLFF	TGTGCCAGCAGCTCCGGGACAGGGGATGAAAAACTGTTTTTT